This T cell receptor (beta chain) was identified during a study of control samples from healthy donors and cancer patients. Sequenced by immunoSEQ multiplex PCR; TCRdb stores in-frame clones only, minus some. The profile shows 130,000 or so clones, under 95% of them singletons. The CDR3 runs 15 residues. V dropped 0 bases and J dropped 0; count of bases not matched to a gene: 1. Germline V gene sequence: CDR1 MNHNY, CDR2 SVGAGI (reference sequence). This TCR derives from a man between 18 and 29 years old in good health. The chain couples TRBV6-6 to TRBJ1-2; 7 bases fit TRBD1. Sample: blood. For the CDR3, the DNA is TGTGCCAGCAGTTACTCGACAGGGCCTAACTATGGCTACACCTTC. Amino acids: CASSYSTGPNYGYTF.